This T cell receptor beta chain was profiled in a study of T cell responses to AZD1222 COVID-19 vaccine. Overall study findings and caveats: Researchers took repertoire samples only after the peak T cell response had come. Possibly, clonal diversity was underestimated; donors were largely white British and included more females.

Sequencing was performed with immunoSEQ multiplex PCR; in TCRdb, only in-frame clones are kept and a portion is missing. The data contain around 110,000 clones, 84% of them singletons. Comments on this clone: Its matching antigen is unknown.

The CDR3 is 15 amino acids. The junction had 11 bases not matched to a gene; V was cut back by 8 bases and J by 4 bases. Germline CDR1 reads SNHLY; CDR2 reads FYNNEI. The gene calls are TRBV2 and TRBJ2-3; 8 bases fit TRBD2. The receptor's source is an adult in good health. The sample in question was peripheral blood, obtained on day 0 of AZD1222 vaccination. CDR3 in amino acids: CASAPAGVLADTQYF. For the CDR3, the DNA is TGTGCCAGCGCCCCAGCGGGAGTGTTAGCAGATACGCAGTATTTT.